The entry below gives a single T cell receptor (beta chain) sequence along with its context. The antigen remains unidentified. Isolated RNA was reverse transcribed into cDNA used as the sequencing template. The protocol was immunoSEQ multiplex PCR, while the TCRdb copy is restricted to in-frame clones and leaves out a portion. Here the sample spans about 120,000 clones, roughly two fifths being singletons. This sample was taken from a study of CD8+ T cells in alopecia areata. Study-wide context: Administration of oral tofacitinib to treated patients was at 5 to 10 mg twice daily.

Peripheral blood samples and lesional scalp punch biopsies were obtained from alopecia areata patients. General study points: Normal skin's resident alphabeta T cells are sequenced alongside lesional scalp T cells.

Per the germline V gene, CDR1 is SQVTM and CDR2 is ANQGSEA. V gave up 6 bases and J gave up 10 bases, with 18 bases separating them. The CDR3 sequence is 12 residues long. What was sequenced was CD4+ T cells sorted from blood. The receptor was isolated from a human donor with alopecia areata. This chain links TRBV29-1 with TRBJ1-1, with D uncertain. CDR3: CSVSRSTAPAFF. The CDR3 DNA reads as TGCAGCGTATCGAGATCCACGGCCCCAGCTTTCTTT. Full variable domain (rest looked up from reference TRBV29-1 and TRBJ1-1): SAVISQKPSRDICQRGTSLTIQCQVDSQVTMMFWYRQQPGQSLTLIATANQGSEATYESGFVIDKFPISRPNLTFSTLTVSNMSPEDSSIYLCSVSRSTAPAFFGQGTRLTVV.